The 7 T cell receptor beta chains listed next were all sequenced from one sample in a study of shared clonotypes between healthy human individuals. Some clones are missing from TCRdb's copy, which holds only in-frame ones; the method was immunoSEQ multiplex PCR. In the table there are about 2 million clones, over 85% of which are singletons. Sequenced sample: naive CD4+ T cells sorted from blood. Subset defined: CD45RA+ positively selected. Every receptor here comes from a man between 18 and 35 years old in good health.

V usage is TRBV5-1 and J usage is TRBJ2-7; TRBD2 agrees at 12 bases. V gave up 7 bases and J gave up 5 bases; unmatched junction bases: 7. CDR3 length: 14 amino acids. Per germline, CDR1 SGHRS and CDR2 YFSETQ. The CDR3 loop is CASRKTSGSDEQYF. For the CDR3, the DNA is TGCGCCAGCCGAAAGACTAGCGGGAGTGACGAGCAGTACTTC. The entire variable domain, with the rest obtained from reference TRBV5-1 and TRBJ2-7, is as follows: KAGVTQTPRYLIKTRGQQVTLSCSPISGHRSVSWYQQTPGQGLQFLFEYFSETQRNKGNFPGRFSGRQFSNSRSEMNVSTLELGDSALYLCASRKTSGSDEQYFGPGTRLTVT.

This chain uses TRBV5-6 with TRBJ2-2; maybe TRBD1 (6 bases). Germline V lookup: CDR1 SGHDT, CDR2 YYEEEE. This CDR3 spans 16 amino acids. V gave up 1 base and J gave up 1 base, with 11 bases separating them. The CDR3 sequence is CASSLYQGLNTGELFF. The CDR3, as DNA: TGTGCCAGCAGCTTGTATCAGGGGCTGAACACCGGGGAGCTGTTTTTT. Based on the CDR3 plus reference TRBV5-6 and TRBJ2-2, the full variable domain is DAGVTQSPTHLIKTRGQQVTLRCSPKSGHDTVSWYQQALGQGPQFIFQYYEEEERQRGNFPDRFSGHQFPNYSSELNVNALLLGDSALYLCASSLYQGLNTGELFFGEGSRLTVL.

V is TRBV6-1 and J is TRBJ2-7; D not resolved. This CDR3 is 15 amino acids long. The V gene's germline CDR1 is MNHNS and CDR2 SASEGT. Trimming removed 0 bases from V and 3 bases from J, with 12 bases in between. CDR3 nucleotides: TGTGCCAGCAGTGAAGCCCTTAAGGCTGGCTACGAGCAGTACTTC. Its protein product is CASSEALKAGYEQYF.

The chain has TRBV28 and TRBJ1-1, with D hard to call. There are 12 residues in the CDR3. Trimming pared 6 bases from V and 6 bases from J, leaving 11 bases between. Germline V gene lookup returns CDR1 MDHEN and CDR2 SYDVKM. The CDR3 DNA is TGTGCCAGCAGCCGTGGACGGGCTGAAGCTTTCTTT. It specifies CASSRGRAEAFF.

In its sample, this clone was seen once. This chain uses TRBV5-4 with TRBJ2-3; D tentatively fits TRBD1 or TRBD2 (5 bases each). CDR1 SGHNT and CDR2 YYREEE come from the germline V gene (reference sequence). V shed 3 bases and J shed 2 bases, with 13 bases lying between them. The CDR3 consists of 15 residues. CDR3 DNA sequence: TGTGCCAGCAGCTACCGGGGCCGTACCACAGATACGCAGTATTTT. It encodes CASSYRGRTTDTQYF. Drawing the rest from reference TRBV5-4 and TRBJ2-3, the complete variable domain is ETGVTQSPTHLIKTRGQQVTLRCSSQSGHNTVSWYQQALGQGPQFIFQYYREEENGRGNFPPRFSGLQFPNYSSELNVNALELDDSALYLCASSYRGRTTDTQYFGPGTRLTVL.

The chain has TRBV27 and TRBJ1-6; D is uncertain. Trimming shortened V by 7 bases and J by 8 bases, and 12 bases separated the two germline ends. Germline assignment: CDR1 MNHEY and CDR2 SMNVEV (reference sequence). The CDR3 runs to 13 residues. CDR3 residues: CASKGINDSPLHF. DNA of the CDR3: TGTGCCAGCAAGGGTATTAATGATTCACCCCTCCACTTT.

The chain uses TRBV6-6 and TRBJ2-1; TRBD2 matches 7 bases. With V trimmed by 6 bases and J by 8 bases, 13 bases remained unmatched. The CDR3 totals 15 residues. CDR1 is MNHNY, CDR2 SVGAGI, per germline (reference sequence). The CDR3 DNA sequence: TGTGCCAGCAGCGGGGGGATAGCGGATCGAGATGAGCAGTTCTTC. This codes for CASSGGIADRDEQFF.